This T cell receptor beta chain comes out of a study of blood T cell repertoires in COVID-19. V lost 3 bases to trimming and J lost 7 bases, with 6 bases between them. CDR3 length: 11 amino acids. Germline CDR1 and CDR2: SNHLY and FYNNEI. The method was immunoSEQ multiplex PCR; TCRdb's version includes in-frame clones alone and lacks a portion of them. The sample holds about 150,000 clones, under 90% seen once. This receptor was identified in a woman aged 55-70 years with active or convalescent COVID-19. The specimen was peripheral blood. The rearrangement joins TRBV2 to TRBJ2-5; D remains unclear. CDR3 amino acids: CASSDGGTQYF. In nucleotides, the CDR3 is TGTGCCAGCAGTGATGGCGGGACCCAGTACTTC.